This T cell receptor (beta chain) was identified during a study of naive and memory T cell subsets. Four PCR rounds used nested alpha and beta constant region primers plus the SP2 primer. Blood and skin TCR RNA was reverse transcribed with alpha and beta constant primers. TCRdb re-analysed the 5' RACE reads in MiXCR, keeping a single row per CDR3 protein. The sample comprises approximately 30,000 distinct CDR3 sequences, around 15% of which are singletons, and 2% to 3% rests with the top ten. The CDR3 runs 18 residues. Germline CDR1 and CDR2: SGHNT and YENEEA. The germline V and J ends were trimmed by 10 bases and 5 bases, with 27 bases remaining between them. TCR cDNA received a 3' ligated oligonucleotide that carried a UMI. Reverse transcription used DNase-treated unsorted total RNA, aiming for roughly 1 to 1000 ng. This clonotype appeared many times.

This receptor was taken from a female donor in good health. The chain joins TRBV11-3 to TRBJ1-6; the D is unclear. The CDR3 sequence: CANPHRAWSPSDNSPLHF. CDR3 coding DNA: TGTGCCAACCCCCACCGAGCCTGGTCACCCTCTGATAATTCACCCCTCCACTTT.